These 24 T cell receptor beta chains originate from one sample sequenced in a study of blood T cells in healthy people across ages. Combining a sample-barcoded 5' primer with a J-beta primer mix, a second PCR ran for about 7 to 11 cycles. TCRdb re-analysed the 5' RACE reads in MiXCR, keeping a single row per CDR3 protein. The table records a few hundred thousand distinct CDR3 sequences, roughly half of them present only once. Sequences were obtained from blood. These receptors were taken from a man aged 60 to 75 in good health.

This clonotype has just a few counts. The V and J genes are TRBV20-1 and TRBJ2-3, with 11 bases lining up with TRBD2. Germline trimming cut 2 bases from V and 5 bases from J; bases unmatched to any gene: 3. CDR1 DFQATT and CDR2 SNEGSKA come from the germline V gene (reference sequence). The CDR3 has 14 amino acids. CDR3 loop: CSARLAGGGDTQYF. The CDR3 region has the DNA TGCAGTGCTAGACTAGCGGGAGGTGGAGATACGCAGTATTTT.

The chain is built from TRBV4-1 and TRBJ2-1; the D gene is possibly TRBD2 (7 bases). V dropped 5 bases and J dropped 3 bases, with 11 bases sitting between them. Looked up from germline, CDR1 is MGHRA and CDR2 is YSYEKL. This CDR3 region has 14 residues. In DNA, the CDR3 is TGCGCCAGCAGCGGGGGGGGCTGCTACAATGAGCAGTTCTTC. This gives the protein CASSGGGCYNEQFF.

The rearrangement links TRBV5-1 to TRBJ2-7; TRBD1 aligns across 7 bases. V lost 5 bases, J lost 0 bases, and 11 bases stayed unmatched. Germline-derived CDR1 and CDR2 are SGHRS and YFSETQ. The CDR3 spans 16 residues. CDR3 in DNA: TGCGCCAGCAGATTCGAGGGACAGCCGAGCTCCTACGAGCAGTACTTC. It specifies CASRFEGQPSSYEQYF. The full variable domain, in which reference TRBV5-1 and TRBJ2-7 provide the parts outside the CDR3, is KAGVTQTPRYLIKTRGQQVTLSCSPISGHRSVSWYQQTPGQGLQFLFEYFSETQRNKGNFPGRFSGRQFSNSRSEMNVSTLELGDSALYLCASRFEGQPSSYEQYFGPGTRLTVT.

This clonotype was detected only a few times. V usage is TRBV7-9 and J usage is TRBJ2-1, with 7 positions matching TRBD2. This CDR3 has 15 amino acids. J was trimmed by 8 bases and V by 5 bases; bases with no gene match: 12. CDR1 SEHNR and CDR2 FQNEAQ come from the germline V gene (reference sequence). CDR3 loop: CASSLGGCGNDEQFF. The CDR3 nucleotides are TGTGCCAGCAGCCTGGGGGGGTGCGGGAACGATGAGCAGTTCTTC. Based on the CDR3 plus reference TRBV7-9 and TRBJ2-1, the full variable domain is DTGVSQNPRHKITKRGQNVTFRCDPISEHNRLYWYRQTLGQGPEFLTYFQNEAQLEKSRLLSDRFSAERPKGSFSTLEIQRTEQGDSAMYLCASSLGGCGNDEQFFGPGTRLTVL.

In its sample, this clonotype was seen a few times. The chain carries TRBV3-1 and TRBJ2-5; no reliable D call. Germline assignment: CDR1 LGHDT and CDR2 YNNKEL (reference sequence). The V end was cut by 1 base, the J end by 0 bases, with 6 bases between. This CDR3 is built from 14 residues. CDR3 coding DNA: TGTGCCAGCAGCCAAGGCCCAGACCAAGAGACCCAGTACTTC. It is translated as CASSQGPDQETQYF.

This clonotype was detected many times. The V and J genes are TRBV7-3 and TRBJ2-7; D is perhaps TRBD2 (6 bases). Germline V lookup: CDR1 SGHTA, CDR2 FQGTGA. Trimming removed 2 bases from V and 3 bases from J, with 14 bases in between. The CDR3 loop spans 15 amino acids. The CDR3 nucleotides are TGTGCCAGCAGCTTATTTGGCGGGACCGTCTACGAGCAGTACTTC. The encoded protein is CASSLFGGTVYEQYF. Based on the CDR3 plus reference TRBV7-3 and TRBJ2-7, the full variable domain is GAGVSQTPSNKVTEKGKYVELRCDPISGHTALYWYRQSLGQGPEFLIYFQGTGAADDSGLPNDRFFAVRPEGSVSTLKIQRTERGDSAVYLCASSLFGGTVYEQYFGPGTRLTVT.

The rearrangement uses TRBV9 and TRBJ2-7, with D possibly matching TRBD2 (7 bases). There are 14 residues in the CDR3. Trimming cost V 4 bases and J 6 bases, with 17 bases left between them. Germline lookup yields CDR1 SGDLS and CDR2 YYNGEE. CDR3 sequence: CASSLRPGGGEQYF. The CDR3 DNA follows: TGTGCCAGCAGCCTCAGGCCGGGGGGCGGCGAGCAGTACTTC.

The chain couples TRBV4-3 to TRBJ2-5; tentatively, D is TRBD2 (5 bases). V shed 1 base and J shed 11 bases, with 20 bases lying between them. The CDR3 sequence is 15 residues long. Germline-derived CDR1 and CDR2 are LGHNA and YSLEER. The CDR3 spells CASSQALARIHEQYF. Written as DNA, the CDR3 is TGCGCCAGCAGCCAAGCGCTAGCTCGGATCCATGAGCAGTACTTC.

The chain couples TRBV20-1 to TRBJ2-1, with 7 bases that match TRBD2. The CDR3 runs to 13 residues. Germline CDR1 DFQATT, CDR2 SNEGSKA (reference sequence). V lost 3 bases, J lost 6 bases, and 5 bases stayed unmatched. The CDR3 region is CSARASGINEQFF. CDR3 coding DNA: TGCAGTGCTAGGGCCAGCGGGATCAATGAGCAGTTCTTC.

V and J are TRBV7-9 and TRBJ1-1; possibly TRBD1 for D (5 bases). This CDR3 has 13 residues. Between the trimmed V and J ends, which lost 5 bases and 4 bases, there was a span of 11 bases. Germline assignment: CDR1 SEHNR and CDR2 FQNEAQ (reference sequence). CDR3 residues: CASSRGEGTEAFF. CDR3 nucleotides: TGTGCCAGCAGCCGGGGGGAGGGCACTGAAGCTTTCTTT.

This rearrangement joins TRBV27 to TRBJ2-6; possibly TRBD1 for D (5 bases). CDR3 length: 15 residues. V lost 3 bases and J 4 bases, leaving 10 bases between the germline ends. The germline V gene encodes CDR1 MNHEY and CDR2 SMNVEV (reference sequence). The DNA of the CDR3 is TGTGCCAGCAGTTTGGTAGGGGTCGGGGCCAACGTCCTGACTTTC. It is translated as CASSLVGVGANVLTF.

This chain links TRBV20-1 with TRBJ1-4, with TRBD1 matching over 7 bases. This CDR3 has 14 residues. V lost 2 bases to trimming and J lost 8 bases; unmatched junction nucleotides: 8. The germline V gene has CDR1 DFQATT and CDR2 SNEGSKA (reference sequence). The CDR3 bases are TGCAGTGCTAGACCGACAGGGTTGGGGGAAAAACTGTTTTTT. Its translation is CSARPTGLGEKLFF.

This rearrangement joins TRBV6-2 or TRBV6-3 to TRBJ1-1; no clear D. This CDR3 contains 14 residues. CDR1 MNHEY and CDR2 SVGEGT come from the germline V gene. Trimming left V 1 base short and J 0 bases short, with 6 bases between. This chain's CDR3 is CASSYLTVNTEAFF. CDR3 coding DNA: TGTGCCAGCAGTTACTTAACAGTGAACACTGAAGCTTTCTTT.

This clonotype has ten or more counts. The chain recombines TRBV28 with TRBJ2-7, with TRBD1 matching 7 bases. The CDR3 covers 14 residues. The trim removed 7 bases at V and 2 bases at J, leaving 8 bases unmatched. Looked up from germline, CDR1 is MDHEN and CDR2 is SYDVKM. In nucleotides, the CDR3 is TGTGCCAGCACGACAGGGCTAGGGACCTACGAGCAGTACTTC. This codes for CASTTGLGTYEQYF.

The chain employs TRBV29-1 and TRBJ2-2, with a weak D call TRBD1 (6 bases). The length of the CDR3 is 13 residues. Trimming pared 4 bases from V and 4 bases from J, leaving 10 bases between. CDR1 is SQVTM and CDR2 is ANQGSEA in the germline V gene. The CDR3 bases are TGCAGCGTTGGCAGGGGTCTCACCGGGGAGCTGTTTTTT. This sequence encodes CSVGRGLTGELFF.

The chain combines TRBV20-1 with TRBJ2-7, with TRBD2 matching 10 bases. Trimming removed 6 bases from V and 0 bases from J; junction bases left unmatched: 5. Germline V gene sequence: CDR1 DFQATT, CDR2 SNEGSKA (reference sequence). This CDR3 spans 14 amino acids. In DNA form, the CDR3 reads TGCAGTGCGGAGACTAGCGGGCGCTCCTACGAGCAGTACTTC. Translation gives CSAETSGRSYEQYF.

The genes are TRBV20-1 and TRBJ2-5; TRBD2 might be the D (6 bases). There are 12 residues in the CDR3. V lost 5 bases, J lost 4 bases, and 11 bases lay in between. Germline lookup yields CDR1 DFQATT and CDR2 SNEGSKA (reference sequence). The CDR3 nucleotides read TGCAGTGCTCCGACTAGGAGAGAGACCCAGTACTTC. Translated, it gives CSAPTRRETQYF.

The rearrangement joins TRBV29-1 to TRBJ2-1; either TRBD1 or TRBD2 may supply D (5 bases each). Looked up from germline, CDR1 is SQVTM and CDR2 is ANQGSEA. V was clipped by 4 bases and J by 6 bases, with 7 bases between them. CDR3 length: 11 amino acids. CDR3 protein: CSVGDGNEQFF. In DNA, the CDR3 is TGCAGCGTTGGGGACGGCAATGAGCAGTTCTTC.

V usage is TRBV11-2 and J usage is TRBJ2-5; weak D call: TRBD1 (5 bases). The CDR3 consists of 15 residues. The germline V and J ends were trimmed by 5 bases and 2 bases, with 15 bases remaining between them. CDR1 is SGHAT, CDR2 FQNNGV, per germline. CDR3 protein: CASSLRGQDQETQYF. The CDR3 bases are TGTGCCAGCAGCCTTAGGGGCCAGGATCAAGAGACCCAGTACTTC.

J is TRBJ2-7 and V is TRBV4-2; 10 bases line up with TRBD1. V was pared by 0 bases and J by 4 bases, with 18 bases of the junction left unmatched. The CDR3 sequence is 20 residues long. Germline V gene data show CDR1 as LGHNA and CDR2 as YNFKEQ. The CDR3 region has the DNA TGTGCCAGCAGCCAAGACCTTAACGACCCCCGGGACAGGGGCTATTACGAGCAGTACTTC. Amino acids: CASSQDLNDPRDRGYYEQYF.

A note on this clonotype: Germline is not matched at one junction end, which may reflect a read error. The J gene is TRBJ2-7, the V gene TRBV2, with D possibly TRBD1 on 5 matching bases. The CDR3 has 14 amino acids. The germline CDR1 and CDR2 sequences are SNHLY and FYNNEI. In nucleotides, the CDR3 is TGCGCCAGCAGGGTAGGTGACGTAGCCTACGAGCAGTACTTC. It translates to CASRVGDVAYEQYF.

This clonotype was observed a few times. The chain joins TRBV4-1 to TRBJ2-3; D might be TRBD1 (6 bases). Trimming left V 0 bases short and J 6 bases short, with 19 bases between. Germline values: CDR1 MGHRA, CDR2 YSYEKL. CDR3 length: 17 residues. The CDR3 DNA reads as TGCGCCAGCAGCCAAGAACACCGCCGGGACACCAGGGATACGCAGTATTTT. Its translation is CASSQEHRRDTRDTQYF.

This clonotype was detected only a few times. J is TRBJ1-4 and V is TRBV7-2; weak D call: TRBD1 (5 bases). From germline, CDR1 is SGHTA and CDR2 FQGNSA. Between the trimmed V and J ends, which lost 5 bases and 6 bases, there was a span of 13 bases. The CDR3 length is 14 residues. Written as DNA, the CDR3 is TGTGCCAGCAGCCCCGGGACGTTTTATGAAAAACTGTTTTTT. Its protein product is CASSPGTFYEKLFF.

The gene calls are TRBV24-1 and TRBJ2-5, with D perhaps TRBD1 (6 bases). V dropped 3 bases and J dropped 2 bases, with 12 bases sitting between them. Germline V CDR1 and CDR2: KGHDR, SFDVKD. The CDR3 has 15 residues. CDR3 sequence reads: CATSDTTGRQETQYF. CDR3 sequence (DNA): TGTGCCACCAGTGATACCACAGGGCGACAAGAGACCCAGTACTTC.